This record covers a single T cell receptor beta chain. This CDR3 has 14 residues. Germline V gene lookup returns CDR1 GTSNPN and CDR2 SVGIG (reference sequence). Unmatched junction bases numbered 6, after V lost 2 bases and J lost 3 bases. The data were obtained in a study of shared clonotypes between healthy human individuals. A roughly 200 ng quantity of DNA, tens of thousands of T cell genomes, went into the sorted-subset replicate PCRs. Libraries were prepared by immunoSEQ multiplex PCR; TCRdb keeps only in-frame clonotypes and omits some of them. The table has 2 million to 2.5 million clones, approximately 95% seen once.

The sample was naive CD4+ T cells sorted from blood. Specified subset: CD45RA+ positively selected. This clonotype was obtained from a man aged 18 to 30 in good health. The rearrangement uses TRBV30 and TRBJ2-7; 8 nucleotides agree with TRBD2. The CDR3 coding sequence is TGTGCCTGGAGTTTGAGCGGGAGTTACTACGAGCAGTACTTC. It specifies CAWSLSGSYYEQYF.